This TCR beta chain is drawn from a study of cytomegalovirus exposure and HLA in healthy donors. With 60 Vbeta and 13 Jbeta primers, the PCR was carried out. Per the study methods: Roughly 11 million of the about 80 million unique TCR beta chains counted in a later analysis were shared. The protocol was immunoSEQ multiplex PCR, while the TCRdb copy is restricted to in-frame clones and leaves out a portion. D and trimming come from the DNA, and the V and J calls and clone size come from that table. The sample has 250,000 to 350,000 clones, about 90% seen once. J gave up 5 bases and V 3 bases, and 4 bases lay outside the gene matches. Germline V gene sequence: CDR1 GTSNPN, CDR2 SVGIG (reference sequence). This CDR3 spans 14 amino acids. Comment on this clone: Its cognate antigen is unknown.

Study outcomes and limitations: Later examination showed HLA-associated TCR beta chains had greater clonal expansion than equally common others.

The receptor was derived from a woman under 30 in good health and CMV-seronegative. Input material: PBMCs. The chain joins TRBV30 to TRBJ1-6, with TRBD1 identical over 7 bases. The CDR3 here is CAWRGTADNSPLHF. The CDR3 DNA is TGTGCCTGGAGGGGGACAGCAGATAATTCACCCCTCCACTTT.